The clone carrying this TCR beta chain showed up just once. Germline lookup yields CDR1 ENHRY and CDR2 SYGVKD. The CDR3 totals 12 residues. Trimming shortened V by 2 bases and J by 7 bases, and 3 bases separated the two germline ends. These data are taken from a study of control samples from healthy donors and cancer patients. Libraries were prepared by immunoSEQ multiplex PCR; TCRdb keeps only in-frame clonotypes and omits some of them. The sample consists of 110,000 or so clones, more than 75% of them appearing once. The material sequenced was blood. The chain has TRBV10-3 and TRBJ1-6; D not resolved. The receptor was isolated from a man aged 25-40 years in good health. The CDR3 DNA sequence: TGTGCCATCAGTGAGGGGAATTCACCCCTCCACTTT. As protein: CAISEGNSPLHF.